This T cell receptor beta chain was retrieved from a study of breast tumors, draining lymph nodes, adjacent tissues listed by TCRdb under 2016. With respect to the entire study: The study compared TCR beta repertoires across tumor, adjacent nontumor tissue and axillary lymph nodes from breast cancer patients. The study aimed to assess the relationships and possible T-cell exchange between tumor, surrounding tissue and draining lymph node repertoires in human breast cancer. Points the paper makes about the study in general: The data were considered consistent with the idea that most tumor T cells come from the lymph node and then expand in tumor tissue. Rather than being directly demonstrated, the conclusion that tumor T cells originate in lymph nodes was presented as consistent with a hypothesis. Tumors showed preferential V and J gene usage, and their T-cell repertoire diversity fell below that of lymph nodes yet above that of nontumor tissue. Tumor and nontumor tissue repertoires were found to be significantly more similar in luminal-like than in basal-like breast cancer.

This clonotype was picked up many times. What this receptor recognizes is not known. Base qualities are missing; no much larger clone stands one base away. Sequencing instrument: Illumina HiSeq 2000. TCR beta chain libraries were generated by multiplex PCR amplification. High-throughput sequencing was used to analyze the amplified TCR beta chain products. TCRdb itself trimmed the public reads at Q25 with fastp, ran MiXCR and retained productive beta chains. All rows with the same CDR3 protein become a single entry with the most common DNA and genes. The sample data list 150,000 to 200,000 distinct CDR3 sequences, and roughly 31% of these were observed just once. The ten most abundant clones make up roughly 4.3% of the sample. Lymph node samples were obtained from the axillary draining lymph nodes of breast cancer patients. CDR1 MGHRA and CDR2 YSYEKL are derived from the germline V gene. The CDR3, from cysteine to phenylalanine, totals 11 residues. This entry keeps only the CDR3 DNA: 33 bases, framed from base 1. Relative to germline, V is 5 bases shorter and J is 11 bases shorter, with 11 bases between their ends.

The sample consisted of axillary lymph node tissue. This TCR was sampled from a female donor with breast cancer. Some clones in this sample may be carry-over from other donors' samples. The chain couples TRBV4-1 to TRBJ2-3, and the D gene may be TRBD1, 5 bases matching. The CDR3 region reads CASSTEGVQYF. The DNA reads as follows: TGCGCCAGCAGCACCGAAGGGGTGCAGTATTTT.